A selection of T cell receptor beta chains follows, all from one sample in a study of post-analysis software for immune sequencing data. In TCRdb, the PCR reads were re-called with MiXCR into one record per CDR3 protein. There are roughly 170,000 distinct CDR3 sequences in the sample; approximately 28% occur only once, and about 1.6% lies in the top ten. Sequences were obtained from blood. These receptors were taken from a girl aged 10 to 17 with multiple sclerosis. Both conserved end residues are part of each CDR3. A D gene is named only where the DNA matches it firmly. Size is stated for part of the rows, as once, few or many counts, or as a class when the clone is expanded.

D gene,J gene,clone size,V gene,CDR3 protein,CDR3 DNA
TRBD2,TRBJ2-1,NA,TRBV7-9,CASSFYKREGFYNEQFF,TGTGCCAGCAGCTTCTATAAGCGGGAGGGATTTTACAATGAGCAGTTCTTC
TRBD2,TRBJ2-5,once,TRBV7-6,CASSLREGGSGLFGEQYF,TGTGCCAGCAGCCTCAGGGAGGGAGGGAGCGGCCTTTTCGGTGAGCAGTACTTC
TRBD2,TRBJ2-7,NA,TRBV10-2,CANRYGLSSGPYEQYF,TGCGCCAACAGATACGGTCTGTCTAGCGGACCCTACGAGCAGTACTTC
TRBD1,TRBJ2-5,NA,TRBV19,CASSLGTGAGETQYF,TGTGCCAGTTCACTCGGGACAGGGGCGGGAGAGACCCAGTACTTC
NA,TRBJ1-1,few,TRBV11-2,CASSLGPGGDTEAFF,TGTGCCAGCAGCTTGGGCCCCGGAGGGGACACTGAAGCTTTCTTT
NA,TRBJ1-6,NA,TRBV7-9,CASSLVVAANSPLHF,TGTGCCAGCAGCTTAGTGGTGGCAGCGAATTCACCCCTCCACTTT
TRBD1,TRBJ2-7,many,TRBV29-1,CSVAAGGNEQYF,TGCAGCGTAGCAGCAGGGGGCAACGAGCAGTACTTC
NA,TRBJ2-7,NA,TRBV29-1,CSVQGSYEQYF,TGCAGCGTTCAGGGCTCCTACGAGCAGTACTTC
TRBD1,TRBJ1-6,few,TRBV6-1,CASRVDRHNSPLHF,TGTGCCAGCAGAGTGGACAGGCACAATTCACCCCTCCACTTT
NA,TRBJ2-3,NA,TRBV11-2,CASSPGDQVTDTQYF,TGTGCCAGCAGCCCGGGGGACCAAGTCACAGATACGCAGTATTTT
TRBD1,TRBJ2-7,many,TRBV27,CASTLGTGSYEQYF,TGTGCCAGCACTCTCGGGACAGGATCCTACGAGCAGTACTTC
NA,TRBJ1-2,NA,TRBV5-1,CASSLDLSGYTF,TGCGCCAGCAGCTTGGACCTAAGCGGCTACACCTTC
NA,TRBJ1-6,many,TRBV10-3,CAISDGPPEPLHF,TGTGCCATCAGTGATGGACCGCCCGAACCCCTCCACTTT
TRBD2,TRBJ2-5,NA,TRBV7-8,CASSLAGGGGTQYF,TGTGCCAGCAGCCTAGCGGGAGGAGGTGGGACCCAGTACTTC
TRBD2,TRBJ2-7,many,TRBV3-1,CASSQVRTGLAGADEQYF,TGTGCCAGCAGCCAAGTCAGGACCGGCTTAGCGGGAGCGGACGAGCAGTACTTC
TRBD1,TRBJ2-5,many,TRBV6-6,CASSYPPQGASVETQYF,TGTGCCAGCAGTTACCCCCCGCAGGGGGCCTCGGTAGAGACCCAGTACTTC
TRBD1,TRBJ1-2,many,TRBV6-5,CASSYLSNRGHNYGYTF,TGTGCCAGCAGTTACCTTTCAAACAGGGGGCACAACTATGGCTACACCTTC
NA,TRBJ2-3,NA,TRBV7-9,CASSLGRAGASLGDTQYF,TGTGCCAGCAGCTTAGGGCGTGCCGGGGCGTCATTGGGGGATACGCAGTATTTT
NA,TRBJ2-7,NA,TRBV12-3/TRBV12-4,CASSFLDRPSSYEQYF,TGTGCCAGCAGTTTCCTCGACAGGCCATCCTCCTACGAGCAGTACTTC
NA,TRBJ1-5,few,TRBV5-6,CASSYDRGSQPQHF,TGTGCCAGCAGCTACGACCGTGGGAGTCAGCCCCAGCATTTT
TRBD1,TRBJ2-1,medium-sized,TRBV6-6,CASSYPLGTGTNEQFF,TGTGCCAGCAGTTACCCCCTCGGGACAGGGACAAATGAGCAGTTCTTC
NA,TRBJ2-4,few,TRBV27,CASSFDTSSAKNIQYF,TGTGCCAGCAGTTTTGATACTTCGTCAGCCAAAAACATTCAGTACTTC
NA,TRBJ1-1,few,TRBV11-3,CASSFGTNTEAFF,TGTGCCAGCAGCTTCGGGACGAACACTGAAGCTTTCTTT
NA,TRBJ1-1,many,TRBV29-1,CSVDSPNTEAFF,TGCAGCGTAGACAGCCCGAACACTGAAGCTTTCTTT
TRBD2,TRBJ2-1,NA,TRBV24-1,CATSDFSATSGRYNEQFF,TGTGCCACCAGTGATTTTTCGGCAACTAGCGGAAGATACAATGAGCAGTTCTTC
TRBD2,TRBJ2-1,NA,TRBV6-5,CASSYSPSGANEQFF,TGTGCCAGCAGTTACTCGCCTAGCGGGGCCAATGAGCAGTTCTTC
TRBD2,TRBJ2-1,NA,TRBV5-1,CASSFGLAGESYNEQFF,TGCGCCAGCAGCTTTGGACTAGCGGGAGAATCCTACAATGAGCAGTTCTTC
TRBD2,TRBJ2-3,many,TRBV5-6,CASVAGVHVGDTQYF,TGTGCCAGCGTAGCGGGAGTTCATGTTGGAGATACGCAGTATTTT
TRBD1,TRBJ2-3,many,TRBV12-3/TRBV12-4,CASSFARTGVADTQYF,TGTGCCAGCAGTTTTGCTAGGACAGGGGTTGCAGATACGCAGTATTTT
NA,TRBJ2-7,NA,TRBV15,CTTSRDLASSSSYEQYF,TGTACCACCAGCAGAGATCTCGCTAGCTCAAGTTCCTACGAGCAGTACTTC
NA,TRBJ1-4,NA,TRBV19,CASSIAYGTRDEKLFF,TGTGCCAGTAGTATAGCGTACGGGACACGAGATGAAAAACTGTTTTTT
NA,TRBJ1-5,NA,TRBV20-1,CSARAGMGQPQHF,TGCAGTGCTAGAGCGGGGATGGGGCAGCCCCAGCATTTT
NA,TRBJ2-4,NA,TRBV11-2,CASSFSGEGIQYF,TGTGCCAGCAGCTTTAGCGGCGAAGGCATTCAGTACTTC
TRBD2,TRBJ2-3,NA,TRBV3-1,CASSQVAFWREAQTDTQYF,TGTGCCAGCAGCCAAGTAGCGTTTTGGCGGGAGGCCCAAACAGATACGCAGTATTTT
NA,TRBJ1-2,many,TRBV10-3,CAISESPGRSNYGYTF,TGTGCCATCAGTGAGTCCCCAGGGAGATCTAACTATGGCTACACCTTC
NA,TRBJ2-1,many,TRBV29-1,CSVDLYRGQFF,TGCAGCGTTGATCTCTATAGGGGGCAGTTCTTC
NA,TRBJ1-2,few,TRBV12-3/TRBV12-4,CASRGGGTYGYTF,TGTGCCAGCAGAGGGGGAGGGACCTATGGCTACACCTTC
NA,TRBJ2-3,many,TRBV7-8,CASSFVRDTQYF,TGTGCCAGCAGCTTCGTCCGGGATACGCAGTATTTT
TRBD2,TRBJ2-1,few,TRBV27,CASSQLSGKDVQFF,TGTGCCAGCAGTCAGTTAAGCGGGAAGGATGTGCAGTTCTTC
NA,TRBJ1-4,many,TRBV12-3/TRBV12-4,CASTFASGEKLFF,TGTGCCAGCACCTTTGCAAGCGGCGAAAAACTGTTTTTT
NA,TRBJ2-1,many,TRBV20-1,CSAKYNEQFF,TGCAGTGCTAAATACAATGAGCAGTTCTTC
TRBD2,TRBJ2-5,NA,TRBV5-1,CASSLGLAGGQETQYF,TGCGCCAGCAGCTTGGGACTAGCGGGAGGGCAAGAGACCCAGTACTTC
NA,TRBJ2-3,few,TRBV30,CAWSVRRGIQDTQYF,TGTGCCTGGAGTGTACGCCGGGGAATCCAAGATACGCAGTATTTT
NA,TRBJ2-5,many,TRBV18,CASSHGQTFQETQYF,TGTGCCAGCTCACACGGACAGACCTTCCAAGAGACCCAGTACTTC
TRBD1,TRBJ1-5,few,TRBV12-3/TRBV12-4,CASSLGQGWQPQHF,TGTGCCAGCAGCTTGGGACAGGGGTGGCAGCCCCAGCATTTT
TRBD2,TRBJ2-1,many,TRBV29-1,CSGGTSLRYNEQFF,TGCAGCGGCGGGACTAGCCTGCGCTACAATGAGCAGTTCTTC
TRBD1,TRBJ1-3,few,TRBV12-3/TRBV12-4,CASSRSFMDRSNTIYF,TGTGCCAGCAGCCGCAGTTTCATGGACAGGAGTAACACCATATATTTT
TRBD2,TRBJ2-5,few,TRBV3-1,CASSPWTSGRYNEQYF,TGTGCCAGCAGCCCCTGGACTAGCGGGAGGTACAATGAGCAGTACTTC
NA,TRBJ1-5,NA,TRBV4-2,CASSQESGLPSSNQPQHF,TGTGCCAGCAGCCAAGAATCGGGGCTCCCCTCAAGCAATCAGCCCCAGCATTTT
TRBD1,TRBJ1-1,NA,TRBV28,CASTLGQLNTEAFF,TGTGCCAGCACCTTGGGACAGTTGAACACTGAAGCTTTCTTT
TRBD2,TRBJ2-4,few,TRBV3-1,CASSQVAGVVSKNIQYF,TGTGCCAGCAGCCAAGTGGCGGGAGTGGTTAGCAAAAACATTCAGTACTTC